This T cell receptor beta chain appears in the sequencing data of a study of cytomegalovirus exposure and HLA in healthy donors. General study findings and limits: Association with HLA alleles at 0.05 false discovery rate was found for 15,000 or so TCR beta sequences in a later analysis. Reports showed the classifier diagnosing cytomegalovirus status with high specificity and sensitivity. Later, TCR association rates were found to vary by HLA locus, highest for DRB1 and lowest for HLA-C.

Comments on this clone: Its target is not known.

13 Jbeta primers and 60 Vbeta primers were used for the PCR. The method was immunoSEQ multiplex PCR; TCRdb's version includes in-frame clones alone and lacks a portion of them. In the table there are about 150,000 clones, almost 80% of which are singletons. The receptor's source is a male donor in good health and CMV-seronegative. Sequenced sample: PBMCs.

This CDR3 reads CASSSSGTSGYNEQFF. CDR3 nucleotide sequence: TGTGCCAGCAGCTCATCCGGGACTAGCGGGTACAATGAGCAGTTCTTC. The chain links TRBV7-8 to TRBJ2-1; 12 bases match TRBD2. Germline CDR1 reads SGHVS; CDR2 reads FQNEAQ. V lost 4 bases to trimming and J lost 4 bases; unmatched junction nucleotides: 5. The CDR3 sequence is 16 residues long.